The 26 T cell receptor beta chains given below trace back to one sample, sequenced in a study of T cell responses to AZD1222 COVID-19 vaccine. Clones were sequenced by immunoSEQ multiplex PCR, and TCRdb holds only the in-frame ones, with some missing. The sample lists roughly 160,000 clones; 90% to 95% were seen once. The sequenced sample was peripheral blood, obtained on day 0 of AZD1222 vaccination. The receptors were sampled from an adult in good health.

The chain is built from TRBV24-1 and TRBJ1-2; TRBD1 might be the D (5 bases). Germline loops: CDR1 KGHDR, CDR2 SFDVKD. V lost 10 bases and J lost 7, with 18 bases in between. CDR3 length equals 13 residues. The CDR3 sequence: CATSPQESSGYTF. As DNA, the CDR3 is TGTGCCACTTCCCCACAGGAATCTAGTGGCTACACCTTC.

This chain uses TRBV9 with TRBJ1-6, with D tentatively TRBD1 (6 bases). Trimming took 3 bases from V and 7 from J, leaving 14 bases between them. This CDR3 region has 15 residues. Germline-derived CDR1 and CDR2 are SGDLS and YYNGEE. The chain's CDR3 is CASSARGQLNSPLHF. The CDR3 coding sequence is TGTGCCAGCAGCGCCCGGGGGCAATTGAATTCACCCCTCCACTTT.

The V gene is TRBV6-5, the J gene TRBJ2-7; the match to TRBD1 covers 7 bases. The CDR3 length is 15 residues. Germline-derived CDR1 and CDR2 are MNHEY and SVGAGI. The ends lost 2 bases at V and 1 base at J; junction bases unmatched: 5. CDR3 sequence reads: CASSYGTAPSYEQYF. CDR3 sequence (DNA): TGTGCCAGCAGTTACGGGACAGCCCCATCCTACGAGCAGTACTTC.

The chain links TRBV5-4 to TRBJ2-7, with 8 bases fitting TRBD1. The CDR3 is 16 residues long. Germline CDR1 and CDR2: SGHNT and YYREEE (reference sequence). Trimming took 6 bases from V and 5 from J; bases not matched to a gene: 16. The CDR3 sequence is CASTLRGGGTGHEQYF. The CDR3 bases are TGTGCCAGCACGCTTCGAGGGGGCGGGACAGGCCACGAGCAGTACTTC.

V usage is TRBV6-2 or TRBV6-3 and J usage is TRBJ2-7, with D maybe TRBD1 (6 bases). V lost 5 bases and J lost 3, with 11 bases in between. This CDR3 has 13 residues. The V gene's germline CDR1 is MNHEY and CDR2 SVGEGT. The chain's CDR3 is CASSQGQNYEQYF. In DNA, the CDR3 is TGTGCCAGCAGTCAGGGGCAGAACTACGAGCAGTACTTC.

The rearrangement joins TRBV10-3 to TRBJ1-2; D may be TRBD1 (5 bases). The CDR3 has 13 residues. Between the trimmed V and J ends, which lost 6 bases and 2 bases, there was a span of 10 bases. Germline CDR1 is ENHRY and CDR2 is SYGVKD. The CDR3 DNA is TGTGCCATCAGCGGGGGAAGCAACTATGGCTACACCTTC. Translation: CAISGGSNYGYTF.

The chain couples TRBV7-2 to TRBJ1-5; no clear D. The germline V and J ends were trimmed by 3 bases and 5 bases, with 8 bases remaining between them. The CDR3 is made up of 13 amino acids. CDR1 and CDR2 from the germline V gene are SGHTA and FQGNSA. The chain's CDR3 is CASSLTSDQPQHF. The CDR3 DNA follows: TGTGCCAGCAGCTTGACTTCAGATCAGCCCCAGCATTTT.

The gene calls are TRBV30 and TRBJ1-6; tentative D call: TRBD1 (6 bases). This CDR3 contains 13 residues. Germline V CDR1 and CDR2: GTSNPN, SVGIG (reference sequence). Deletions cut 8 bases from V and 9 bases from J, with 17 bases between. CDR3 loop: CAQAVKGGSPLHF. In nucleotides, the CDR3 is TGTGCCCAGGCGGTAAAAGGGGGTTCACCCCTCCACTTT.

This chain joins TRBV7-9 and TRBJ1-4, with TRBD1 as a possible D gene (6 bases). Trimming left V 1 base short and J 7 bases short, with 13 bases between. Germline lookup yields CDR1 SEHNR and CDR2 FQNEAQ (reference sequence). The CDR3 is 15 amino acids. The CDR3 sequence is CASSLGGGAFEKLFF. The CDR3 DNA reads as TGTGCCAGCAGCTTAGGAGGGGGGGCATTTGAAAAACTGTTTTTT.

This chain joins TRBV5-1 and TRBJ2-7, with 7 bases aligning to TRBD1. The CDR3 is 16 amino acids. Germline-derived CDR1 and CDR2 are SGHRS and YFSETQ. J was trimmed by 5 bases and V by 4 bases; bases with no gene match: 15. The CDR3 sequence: CASSLQGQGEGHEQYF. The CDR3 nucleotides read TGCGCCAGCAGCCTCCAGGGGCAGGGGGAAGGGCACGAGCAGTACTTC.

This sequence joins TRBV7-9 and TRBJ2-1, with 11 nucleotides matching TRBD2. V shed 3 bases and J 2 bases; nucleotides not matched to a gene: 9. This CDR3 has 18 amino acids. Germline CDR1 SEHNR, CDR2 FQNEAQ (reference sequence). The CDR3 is CASSLRGGLAGPYNEQFF. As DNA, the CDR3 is TGTGCCAGCAGCTTGAGGGGTGGACTAGCGGGCCCCTACAATGAGCAGTTCTTC.

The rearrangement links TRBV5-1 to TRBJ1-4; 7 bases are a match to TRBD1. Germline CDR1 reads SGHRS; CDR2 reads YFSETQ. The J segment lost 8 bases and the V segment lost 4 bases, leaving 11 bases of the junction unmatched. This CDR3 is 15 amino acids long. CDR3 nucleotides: TGCGCCAGCAGCGTCCAGGGGGGGCGCATGGAAAAACTGTTTTTT. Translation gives CASSVQGGRMEKLFF.

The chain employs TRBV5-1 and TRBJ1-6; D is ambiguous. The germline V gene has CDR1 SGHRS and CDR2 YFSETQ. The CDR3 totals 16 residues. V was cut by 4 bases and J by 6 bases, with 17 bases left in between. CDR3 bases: TGCGCCAGCAGCCCTAGTTCTTCTAGTAGTAATTCACCCCTCCACTTT. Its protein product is CASSPSSSSSNSPLHF.

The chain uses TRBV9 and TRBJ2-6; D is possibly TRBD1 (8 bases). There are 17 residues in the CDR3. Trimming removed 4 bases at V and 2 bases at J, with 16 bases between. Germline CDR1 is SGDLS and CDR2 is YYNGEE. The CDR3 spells CASSLQQGGAGANVLTF. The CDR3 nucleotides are TGTGCCAGCAGCCTTCAACAGGGGGGGGCTGGGGCCAACGTCCTGACTTTC.

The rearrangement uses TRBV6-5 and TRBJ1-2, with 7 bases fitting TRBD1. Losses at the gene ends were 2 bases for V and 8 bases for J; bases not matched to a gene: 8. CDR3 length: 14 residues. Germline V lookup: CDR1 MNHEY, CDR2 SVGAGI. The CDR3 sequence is CASSYRQGGLGYTF. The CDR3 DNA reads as TGTGCCAGCAGTTACCGCCAGGGGGGACTCGGCTACACCTTC.

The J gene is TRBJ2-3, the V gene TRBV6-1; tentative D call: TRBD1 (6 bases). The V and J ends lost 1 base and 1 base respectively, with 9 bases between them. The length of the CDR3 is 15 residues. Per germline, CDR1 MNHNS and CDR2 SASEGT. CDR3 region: CASSEVSGGTDTQYF. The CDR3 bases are TGTGCCAGCAGTGAAGTGTCAGGGGGCACAGATACGCAGTATTTT.

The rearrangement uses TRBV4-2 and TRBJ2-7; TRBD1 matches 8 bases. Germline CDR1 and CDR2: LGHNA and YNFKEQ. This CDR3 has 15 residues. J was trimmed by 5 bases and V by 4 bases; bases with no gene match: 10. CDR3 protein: CASSRARDRIHEQYF. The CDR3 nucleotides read TGTGCCAGCAGCCGAGCCCGGGACAGGATCCACGAGCAGTACTTC.

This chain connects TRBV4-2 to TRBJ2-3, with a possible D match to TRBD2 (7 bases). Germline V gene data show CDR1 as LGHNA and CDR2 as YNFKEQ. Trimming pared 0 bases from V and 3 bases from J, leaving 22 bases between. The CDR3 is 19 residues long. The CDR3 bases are TGTGCCAGCAGCCAAGAAGGTGTGGCGGCGGGGGCCGGAACAGATACGCAGTATTTT. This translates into CASSQEGVAAGAGTDTQYF.

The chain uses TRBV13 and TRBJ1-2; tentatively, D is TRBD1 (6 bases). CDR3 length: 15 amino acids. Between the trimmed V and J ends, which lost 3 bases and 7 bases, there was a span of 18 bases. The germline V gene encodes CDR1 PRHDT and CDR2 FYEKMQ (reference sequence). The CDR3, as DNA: TGTGCCAGCAGCTTTGGACAGACTCCTTTTGGTGGCTACACCTTC. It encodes CASSFGQTPFGGYTF.

The CDR3 spells CASSATGQVGPDGYTF. Here the CDR3 DNA reads TGCGCCAGCAGCGCGACCGGACAGGTGGGGCCGGATGGCTACACCTTC. The chain is built from TRBV5-1 and TRBJ1-2, with 7 bases lining up with TRBD1. Trimming at V came to 4 bases and at J to 6 bases, leaving 15 bases not matched to a gene. The CDR3 is 16 residues long. From germline, CDR1 is SGHRS and CDR2 YFSETQ.

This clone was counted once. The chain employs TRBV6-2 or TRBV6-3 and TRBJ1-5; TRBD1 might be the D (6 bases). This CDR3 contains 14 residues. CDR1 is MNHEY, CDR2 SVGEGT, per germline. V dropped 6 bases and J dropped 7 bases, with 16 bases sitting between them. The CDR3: CASSIVGGGQPQHF. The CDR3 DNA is TGTGCCAGCAGCATCGTAGGAGGGGGACAGCCCCAGCATTTT.

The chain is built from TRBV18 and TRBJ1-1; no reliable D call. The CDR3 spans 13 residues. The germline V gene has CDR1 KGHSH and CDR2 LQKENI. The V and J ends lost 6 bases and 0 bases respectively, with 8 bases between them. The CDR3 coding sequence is TGTGCCAGCTCTACCCTGTTGAACACTGAAGCTTTCTTT. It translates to CASSTLLNTEAFF.

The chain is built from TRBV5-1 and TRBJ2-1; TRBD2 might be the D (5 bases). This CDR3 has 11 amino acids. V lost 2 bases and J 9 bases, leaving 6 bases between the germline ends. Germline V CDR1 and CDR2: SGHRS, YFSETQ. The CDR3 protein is CASSLLVEQFF. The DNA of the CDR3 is TGCGCCAGCAGCTTACTAGTTGAGCAGTTCTTC.

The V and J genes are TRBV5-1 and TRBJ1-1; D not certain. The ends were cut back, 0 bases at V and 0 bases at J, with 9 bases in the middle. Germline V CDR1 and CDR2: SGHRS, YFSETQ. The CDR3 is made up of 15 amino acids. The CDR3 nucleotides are TGCGCCAGCAGCTTGGCCGAGAGCTTGAACACTGAAGCTTTCTTT. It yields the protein CASSLAESLNTEAFF.

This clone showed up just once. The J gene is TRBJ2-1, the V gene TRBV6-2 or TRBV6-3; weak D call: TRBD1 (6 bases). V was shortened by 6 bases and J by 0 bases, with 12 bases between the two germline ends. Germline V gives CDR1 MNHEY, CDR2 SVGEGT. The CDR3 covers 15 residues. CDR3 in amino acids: CASSLQGFSYNEQFF. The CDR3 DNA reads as TGTGCCAGCAGCCTACAGGGTTTCTCCTACAATGAGCAGTTCTTC.

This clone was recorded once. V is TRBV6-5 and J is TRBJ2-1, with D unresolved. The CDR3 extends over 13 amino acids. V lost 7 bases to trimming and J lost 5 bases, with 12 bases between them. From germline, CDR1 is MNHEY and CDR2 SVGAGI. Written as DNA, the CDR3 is TGTGCCAGCAAGATGGTCGGACACAATGAGCAGTTCTTC. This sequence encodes CASKMVGHNEQFF.